This TCR beta chain derives from a study of beta chain features in type 1 diabetes. Findings and limits, study-wide: Moderate but significant shortening of TCRB CDR3s was recorded in all four CD4+ subsets from Type 1 diabetes patients.

Notes on this clone: Its cognate antigen is unknown.

The germline CDR1 and CDR2 sequences are MGHRA and YSYEKL. V lost 1 base and J lost 8; bases outside the gene matches: 15. CDR3 length: 17 residues. Reverse transcribing all isolated RNA meant expressed TCRB transcripts were sequenced. TCRdb's copy holds only in-frame clones and misses some; the assay was immunoSEQ multiplex PCR. The sample contains about 160,000 clones, approximately 9.1% of which appear only once. The chain employs TRBV4-1 and TRBJ1-2; 8 positions agree with TRBD1. Sequencing input: central memory CD4+ T cells from blood. The TCR originated in a woman in her twenties or thirties with type 1 diabetes. The CDR3 region has the DNA TGCGCCAGCAGCCAAGTTACGCACCGGACAGGGTCAGAAGGCTACACCTTC. Translated, it gives CASSQVTHRTGSEGYTF.